This is a list of T cell receptor beta chains from one sample in a study of T cell repertoires in cytomegalovirus infection. Using its own MiXCR run on the reads, TCRdb lists one record per CDR3 protein. Of over 100,000 distinct CDR3 sequences listed, about 30% are singletons. These receptors' targets are unknown. The sample here was CD8+ T cells from cultured PBMCs, taken from culture after CMV antigen stimulation. Receptors originate from a human donor in good health (CMV status not recorded). Some clones in this sample may be carry-over from other donors' samples. CDR3s include the opening cysteine and the closing phenylalanine or tryptophan. The D gene is left open where the match is weak. Size values are once, few and many counts, or a class for expanded clones, and some rows have none.

J | V | D | size | CDR3 | DNA
TRBJ2-7 | TRBV7-8 | NA | NA | CASSLAGYSYEQYF | TGTGCCAGCAGCTTAGCGGGTTACTCCTACGAGCAGTACTTC
TRBJ1-1 | TRBV29-1 | NA | few | CSGGRLSTEAFF | TGCAGCGGGGGACGGTTGAGCACTGAAGCTTTCTTT
TRBJ2-3 | TRBV9 | TRBD1 | NA | CASSGEGAPGNTQYF | TGTGCCAGCAGCGGCGAGGGGGCGCCCGGAAATACGCAGTATTTT
TRBJ2-7 | TRBV6-8 | NA | NA | CASGYEQYF | TGTGCCAGCGGGTACGAGCAGTACTTC
TRBJ1-2 | TRBV6-5 | TRBD1 | many | CASGKDRGSWGYTF | TGTGCCAGCGGAAAAGACAGGGGCTCTTGGGGCTACACCTTC
TRBJ1-6 | TRBV7-2 | NA | NA | CASSSQGLGRSPLHF | TGTGCCAGCAGCTCCCAGGGGTTGGGCAGGTCACCCCTCCACTTT
TRBJ2-7 | TRBV27 | TRBD2 | NA | CASSLSSGGIMEQYF | TGTGCCAGCAGTTTAAGTAGCGGGGGAATTATGGAGCAGTACTTC
TRBJ2-5 | TRBV7-4 | NA | NA | CASSLRPGETQYF | TGTGCCAGCAGCTTAAGGCCGGGGGAGACCCAGTACTTC
TRBJ2-2 | TRBV6-1 | NA | many | CASSEATGVAGELFF | TGTGCCAGCAGTGAAGCGACCGGGGTGGCCGGGGAGCTGTTTTTT
TRBJ2-6 | TRBV2 | NA | NA | CASSPQGSGANVLTF | TGTGCCAGCAGTCCCCAGGGCTCTGGGGCCAACGTCCTGACTTTC
TRBJ1-5 | TRBV6-1 | TRBD1 | NA | CATQGQGALGQPQHF | TGTGCCACCCAGGGACAGGGGGCGCTGGGTCAGCCCCAGCATTTT
TRBJ2-7 | TRBV4-1 | NA | NA | CASSLLPGSYEQYF | TGCGCCAGCAGCCTCCTCCCAGGGTCCTACGAGCAGTACTTC
TRBJ2-7 | TRBV6-1 | NA | NA | CASSVGNEQYF | TGTGCCAGCAGCGTCGGGAATGAGCAGTACTTC
TRBJ2-1 | TRBV12-3/TRBV12-4 | NA | many | CASSPAGSGDEQFF | TGTGCCAGCAGTCCAGCGGGGTCAGGGGATGAGCAGTTCTTC
TRBJ2-3 | TRBV28 | NA | NA | CASNFRQTTDTQYF | TGTGCCAGCAATTTTAGGCAGACCACAGATACGCAGTATTTT
TRBJ1-2 | TRBV6-1 | TRBD1 | NA | CASSPAQGDYGYTF | TGTGCCAGCAGTCCGGCCCAGGGGGACTATGGCTACACCTTC
TRBJ1-1 | TRBV19 | TRBD1 | few | CASSPRTGLDTEAFF | TGTGCCAGTAGTCCCCGGACAGGGTTGGATACTGAAGCTTTCTTT
TRBJ2-3 | TRBV28 | NA | many | CASSPPRWEDTDTQYF | TGTGCCAGCAGTCCACCCCGTTGGGAGGACACAGATACGCAGTATTTT
TRBJ2-1 | TRBV7-9 | TRBD1 | few | CASRTGTGDHEQFF | TGTGCCAGCCGCACAGGGACAGGGGATCATGAGCAGTTCTTC
TRBJ2-1 | TRBV7-1 | TRBD2 | NA | CASSPPGTSDNEQFF | TGTGCCAGCAGCCCTCCCGGGACTAGCGACAATGAGCAGTTCTTC
TRBJ1-1 | TRBV20-1 | TRBD1 | NA | CSARESRRDRGQIWAFF | TGCAGTGCTAGAGAAAGTCGCCGGGACAGGGGGCAGATTTGGGCTTTCTTT
TRBJ2-7 | TRBV19 | NA | NA | CASSIFYSATYEQYF | TGTGCCAGTAGTATCTTCTACAGTGCCACCTACGAGCAGTACTTC
TRBJ2-3 | TRBV7-2 | NA | many | CASSQGLADTQYF | TGTGCCAGCAGCCAGGGGTTGGCAGATACGCAGTATTTT
TRBJ2-4 | TRBV7-9 | NA | many | CASSSGLAKNIQYF | TGTGCCAGCAGCTCGGGATTAGCCAAAAACATTCAGTACTTC
TRBJ2-5 | TRBV2 | NA | NA | CASGFAEETQYF | TGTGCCAGCGGCTTCGCGGAAGAGACCCAGTACTTC
TRBJ1-2 | TRBV7-6 | NA | NA | CASSPRDAQGYGYTF | TGTGCCAGCAGCCCACGGGACGCCCAGGGCTATGGCTACACCTTC
TRBJ2-6 | TRBV19 | NA | many | CASSIGTGANVLTF | TGTGCCAGTAGTATAGGGACTGGGGCCAACGTCCTGACTTTC
TRBJ2-5 | TRBV12-3/TRBV12-4 | NA | NA | CASSEKRGGAITSETQYF | TGTGCCAGCAGCGAGAAGCGTGGCGGAGCTATAACATCAGAGACCCAGTACTTC
TRBJ1-1 | TRBV12-3/TRBV12-4 | TRBD1 | NA | CASNGQGWDTEAFF | TGTGCCAGCAATGGACAGGGTTGGGACACTGAAGCTTTCTTT
TRBJ1-2 | TRBV28 | NA | NA | CASRGPPAYGYTF | TGTGCCAGCAGGGGACCCCCCGCCTATGGCTACACCTTC
TRBJ1-1 | TRBV5-1 | NA | NA | CASSLGANEAFF | TGCGCCAGCAGCTTGGGGGCGAATGAAGCTTTCTTT
TRBJ2-5 | TRBV6-5 | TRBD2 | NA | CASSPSTSGAWAQYF | TGTGCCAGCAGCCCAAGTACTAGCGGGGCTTGGGCCCAGTACTTC
TRBJ1-1 | TRBV5-1 | NA | NA | CASSILRFEGMNTEAFF | TGCGCCAGCAGCATACTCAGGTTTGAGGGCATGAACACTGAAGCTTTCTTT
TRBJ1-5 | TRBV7-9 | NA | few | CASSLGGFGMGNQPQHF | TGTGCCAGCAGCTTAGGGGGATTCGGGATGGGCAATCAGCCCCAGCATTTT
TRBJ1-2 | TRBV7-9 | TRBD1 | few | CASSSRQGDYYGYTF | TGTGCCAGCAGCTCAAGACAGGGGGATTACTATGGCTACACCTTC
TRBJ2-1 | TRBV27 | NA | NA | CASAGPQRRSYNEQFF | TGTGCCAGCGCTGGCCCCCAGCGGCGGTCCTACAATGAGCAGTTCTTC
TRBJ2-7 | TRBV20-1 | TRBD1 | NA | CSAETGAYEQYF | TGCAGTGCCGAAACAGGGGCCTACGAGCAGTACTTC
TRBJ1-3 | TRBV14 | NA | NA | CASSQDRTISGNTIYF | TGTGCCAGCAGCCAAGATAGGACCATCTCTGGAAACACCATATATTTT
TRBJ1-1 | TRBV28 | NA | few | CASSFSPDNTEAFF | TGTGCCAGCAGTTTCTCCCCGGATAACACTGAAGCTTTCTTT
TRBJ1-1 | TRBV2 | NA | many | CARGDGSEAFF | TGTGCCAGGGGGGACGGGTCTGAAGCTTTCTTT
TRBJ2-1 | TRBV12-3/TRBV12-4 | NA | many | CASSFRGPGNEQFF | TGTGCCAGCAGTTTCCGGGGGCCGGGCAATGAGCAGTTCTTC
TRBJ1-1 | TRBV7-9 | NA | many | CASSLRQDGNTEAFF | TGTGCCAGCAGCTTAAGGCAAGACGGTAACACTGAAGCTTTCTTT
TRBJ2-5 | TRBV7-7 | TRBD1 | NA | CASSLELGDREGETQYF | TGTGCCAGCAGCTTAGAACTGGGTGACAGGGAAGGAGAGACCCAGTACTTC
TRBJ2-5 | TRBV19 | NA | many | CASNKALQETQYF | TGTGCCAGTAACAAGGCCCTCCAAGAGACCCAGTACTTC
TRBJ1-1 | TRBV7-8 | NA | many | CASRLGGHTEAFF | TGTGCCAGCAGACTAGGGGGGCACACTGAAGCTTTCTTT
TRBJ2-1 | TRBV9 | NA | few | CASSTMTSALSEQFF | TGTGCCAGCAGCACGATGACATCAGCTCTCAGTGAGCAGTTCTTC
TRBJ2-7 | TRBV2 | TRBD1 | once | CASVEGTGGSHEQYF | TGTGCCAGCGTCGAGGGGACAGGGGGCTCACACGAGCAGTACTTC
TRBJ2-5 | TRBV9 | TRBD2 | many | CASSVAGGLQQETQYF | TGTGCCAGCAGCGTAGCGGGGGGACTGCAACAAGAGACCCAGTACTTC
TRBJ2-7 | TRBV5-6 | TRBD1 | once | CASSGGQIEQYF | TGTGCCAGCAGTGGGGGACAGATCGAGCAGTACTTC